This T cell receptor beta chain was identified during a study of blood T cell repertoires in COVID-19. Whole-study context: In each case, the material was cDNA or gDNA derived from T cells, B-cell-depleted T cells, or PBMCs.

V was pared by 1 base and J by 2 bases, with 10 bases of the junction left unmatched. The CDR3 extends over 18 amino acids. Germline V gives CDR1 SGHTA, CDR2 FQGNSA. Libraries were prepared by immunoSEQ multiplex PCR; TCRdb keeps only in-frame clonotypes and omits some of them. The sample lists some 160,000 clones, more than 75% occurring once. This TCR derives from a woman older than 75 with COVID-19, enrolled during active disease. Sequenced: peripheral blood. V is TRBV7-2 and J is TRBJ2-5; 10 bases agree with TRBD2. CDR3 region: CASSLDTSGASNQETQYF. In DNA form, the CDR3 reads TGTGCCAGCAGCTTAGACACTAGCGGGGCCTCTAATCAAGAGACCCAGTACTTC.